This T cell receptor (beta chain) was captured in a study of T-cell reconstitution after alpha-beta-depleted transplantation in children. Unique molecular identifiers were incorporated into the prepared TCRbeta library. From the PCR reads, TCRdb called clonotypes with MiXCR, one entry per CDR3 protein. The table has about a million distinct CDR3 sequences, around 30% seen once. The germline gives CDR1 MGHDK, CDR2 SYGVNS. The J segment lost 4 bases and the V segment lost 3 bases, leaving 7 bases of the junction unmatched. The CDR3 contains 15 residues. This clonotype was counted only a few times. Its target is not known. Notes on the study in general: Several hundred expanded graft clones reportedly gave rise to the alpha-beta T cells present about two months after transplant. The study traced high day-60 TCRbeta diversity in some patients to surviving recipient T cells and thymic progenitors. Diversity and T-cell counts at one year after transplant derived mostly from new T cells.

This TCR came from a boy in the first two years of life who had a stem cell transplant for SCID, so the T cells may come from the graft donor. The chain employs TRBV25-1 and TRBJ2-5; the match to TRBD2 covers 8 bases. The input for sequencing was PBMCs, mostly from graft donor cells, taken 360 days after TCRalphabeta/CD19-depleted stem cell transplant. CDR3 DNA: TGTGCCAGCAGTGAGGCGGGGGGTCGGGCAGAGACCCAGTACTTC. Encoded protein: CASSEAGGRAETQYF.